The sequence of this TCR beta chain was determined in a study of shared clonotypes between healthy human individuals. The study, taken as a whole, reports: Blood alone was sampled, and tissue repertoires likely differ.

The CD4+ fraction was divided into a CD45RA+ naive subset and a CD45RA-negative memory subset. In regard to this clone: Its antigen is unknown.

CDR1 and CDR2 (germline): MDHEN, SYDVKM. The V gene end was trimmed by 7 bases and the J gene end by 7 bases; junction bases not matched to a gene: 15. There are 16 residues in the CDR3. Deep was the level used in running the assay. Here immunoSEQ multiplex PCR was the method, and the copy in TCRdb shows in-frame clones only, minus some. The data show approximately 500,000 clones, with 95% to 97% seen just once and 0.06% held by the top ten. This sequence originates from a woman aged 30 to 39 in good health. Sequencing input: naive CD4+ T cells sorted from blood. The subset denotes: CD45RA+ positively selected. The rearrangement joins TRBV28 to TRBJ2-7, with 11 nucleotides matching TRBD1. This chain's CDR3 is CASTSGGTGGKWEQYF. CDR3 DNA: TGTGCCAGCACCTCAGGCGGGACAGGGGGTAAATGGGAGCAGTACTTC.